A single sample is the source of the 20 T cell receptor beta chains below, sequenced in a study of regulatory T cells in long-lasting Graves disease. TCR beta libraries were built with iRepertoire HTBI primers and Arm-PCR of CDR3 regions. A single record per CDR3 protein comes from TCRdb applying MiXCR to the multiplex PCR reads. The sample records about 430,000 distinct CDR3 sequences, about 15% being singletons. The time point denotes: newly diagnosed GD, antithyroid drugs for less than 3 months. Researchers made the TCR library from RNA that was extracted from PBMCs. These data are also associated with another study on T cells in Graves' hyperthyroidism and ophthalmopathy.

The specimen comprised peripheral blood mononuclear cells (PBMCs), sampled at new diagnosis, from a patient treated with antithyroid drugs. Receptors originate from a woman aged 40 to 50 with Graves disease.

This clonotype has a handful of counts. The genes are TRBV5-1 and TRBJ2-2, with no clear D. Trimming took off 6 bases at V and 6 bases at J, with 12 bases between the two ends. CDR3 length: 13 residues. Germline V gene data show CDR1 as SGHRS and CDR2 as YFSETQ. The CDR3 nucleotides are TGCGCCAGCAACCTCGGAACCGCCGGGGAGCTGTTTTTT. Its protein product is CASNLGTAGELFF.

In its sample, this clonotype was seen many times. The genes are TRBV3-1 and TRBJ2-3; D is uncertain. Germline CDR1 LGHDT, CDR2 YNNKEL (reference sequence). Trimming took 4 bases from V and 7 from J, leaving 9 bases between them. The length of the CDR3 is 12 residues. This CDR3 is CASSPTRYTQYF. Here the CDR3 DNA reads TGTGCCAGCAGCCCCACGAGGTATACGCAGTATTTT.

This clonotype was seen a handful of times. The CDR3 region has the DNA TGTGCCAGTAGTATACAGCGGGGAAAGGACAATGAGCAGTTCTTC. Translated: CASSIQRGKDNEQFF. The J gene is TRBJ2-1, the V gene TRBV19; 7 positions agree with TRBD2. V lost 2 bases to trimming and J lost 5 bases; unmatched junction nucleotides: 6. The germline gives CDR1 LNHDA, CDR2 SQIVND (reference sequence). This CDR3 has 15 amino acids.

This chain joins TRBV7-9 and TRBJ2-7, with TRBD2 as a possible D gene (5 bases). The CDR3 is 15 residues long. Germline lookup yields CDR1 SEHNR and CDR2 FQNEAQ (reference sequence). V was shortened by 1 base and J by 5 bases, with 15 bases between the two germline ends. CDR3: CASSLGLAGLHEQYF. CDR3 nucleotides: TGTGCCAGCAGCTTAGGCCTAGCAGGCCTACACGAGCAGTACTTC.

This CDR3 reads CASSPGLAGVGFYNEQFF. Here the CDR3 DNA reads TGTGCCAGCAGCCCCGGACTAGCGGGAGTGGGATTCTACAATGAGCAGTTCTTC. The chain joins TRBV11-2 to TRBJ2-1; TRBD2 matches at 13 bases. In germline, CDR1 is SGHAT, CDR2 FQNNGV. The trim removed 5 bases at V and 3 bases at J, leaving 10 bases unmatched. The CDR3 extends over 18 amino acids.

This clonotype was seen a few times. The chain uses TRBV3-1 and TRBJ2-2; 10 nucleotides agree with TRBD1. The CDR3 length is 15 residues. The germline gives CDR1 LGHDT, CDR2 YNNKEL (reference sequence). The J segment lost 5 bases and the V segment lost 4 bases, leaving 4 bases of the junction unmatched. The CDR3 bases are TGTGCCAGCAGCCCCCGGACAGGGGGAACCGGGGAGCTGTTTTTT. Translated, it gives CASSPRTGGTGELFF.

In regard to this clonotype: Germline is not matched at one junction end, which may reflect a read error. The V and J genes are TRBV11-3 and TRBJ1-6, with TRBD1 as a possible D gene (5 bases). CDR1 and CDR2 from the germline V gene are SGHNT and YENEEA. The CDR3 consists of 14 residues. In DNA form, the CDR3 reads TGTGCCAGCAGCCCGAGGACAAAGAGTTCATCCCTCCACTTT. It translates to CASSPRTKSSSLHF.

This clonotype was picked up many times. The chain recombines TRBV7-9 with TRBJ2-3; 11 bases are shared with TRBD2. In germline, CDR1 is SEHNR, CDR2 FQNEAQ (reference sequence). This CDR3 has 15 residues. With 4 bases clipped from V and 6 bases from J, the junction kept 6 bases outside the gene matches. The CDR3 sequence is CASSSGTSGTDTQYF. CDR3 nucleotides: TGTGCCAGCAGCTCCGGGACTAGCGGTACGGATACGCAGTATTTT.

This clonotype was counted many times. V usage is TRBV6-1 and J usage is TRBJ2-1; perhaps TRBD2 as D (6 bases). Between the trimmed V and J ends, which lost 6 bases and 4 bases, there was a span of 10 bases. Germline CDR1 and CDR2: MNHNS and SASEGT. The CDR3 totals 13 residues. Here the CDR3 DNA reads TGTGCCAGCAGATGGGACTCTTACAATGAGCAGTTCTTC. This encodes CASRWDSYNEQFF.

This clonotype was seen ten or more times. The rearrangement uses TRBV5-1 and TRBJ2-3; TRBD1 matches at 8 bases. CDR1 and CDR2 from the germline V gene are SGHRS and YFSETQ. The CDR3 totals 16 residues. J was trimmed by 1 base and V by 4 bases; bases with no gene match: 8. This CDR3 is CASSNQGARGTDTQYF. CDR3 nucleotides: TGCGCCAGCAGCAACCAGGGGGCGCGCGGCACAGATACGCAGTATTTT.

The J gene is TRBJ2-7, the V gene TRBV6-5, with 7 bases fitting TRBD1. The CDR3 runs 15 residues. J was trimmed by 1 base and V by 2 bases; bases with no gene match: 5. Germline V gene lookup returns CDR1 MNHEY and CDR2 SVGAGI. The CDR3 DNA is TGTGCCAGCAGTTACACAGGGGTTTCGTCCTACGAGCAGTACTTC. Residues: CASSYTGVSSYEQYF.

Notes on this clonotype: This likely came from a read error, as a far larger clone is one base away. The chain employs TRBV2 and TRBJ2-3; D is uncertain. V was shortened by 7 bases and J by 2 bases, with 13 bases between the two germline ends. From germline, CDR1 is SNHLY and CDR2 FYNNEI. The CDR3 totals 14 residues. The CDR3 DNA reads TGTGCCAGCACCTTCGTGAAGTCCACAGATACGCAGTATTTT. This translates into CASTFVKSTDTQYF.

This clonotype came up many times. This chain joins TRBV20-1 and TRBJ2-3, with 12 nucleotides matching TRBD2. V shed 0 bases and J 4 bases; nucleotides not matched to a gene: 11. Looked up from germline, CDR1 is DFQATT and CDR2 is SNEGSKA (reference sequence). The CDR3 has 18 residues. The CDR3 nucleotides read TGCAGTGCTAGAGACCGGACTAGCGGGAAGGGAATTCCAGATACGCAGTATTTT. It specifies CSARDRTSGKGIPDTQYF.

This clonotype was counted only a few times. The gene calls are TRBV6-2 or TRBV6-3 and TRBJ2-1; a possible D gene is TRBD2 (6 bases). Trimming removed 8 bases from V and 3 bases from J, with 8 bases in between. Germline loops: CDR1 MNHEY, CDR2 SVGEGT. CDR3 length equals 12 residues. The CDR3 here is CASRGNYNEQFF. As DNA, the CDR3 is TGTGCCAGCCGGGGGAACTACAATGAGCAGTTCTTC.

This clonotype was seen many times. The V and J genes are TRBV20-1 and TRBJ2-7; 13 bases line up with TRBD2. CDR1 is DFQATT and CDR2 is SNEGSKA in the germline V gene (reference sequence). CDR3 length: 15 amino acids. With 1 base clipped from V and 3 bases from J, the junction kept 3 bases outside the gene matches. For the CDR3, the DNA is TGCAGTGCTAGAGTCCGGACTAGCGGGAGCTACGAGCAGTACTTC. Its protein product is CSARVRTSGSYEQYF.

This clonotype appeared a few times. A junction boundary mismatches the germline segment, possibly from a read error. The chain has TRBV5-1 and TRBJ2-1, with 11 bases aligning to TRBD2. Germline assignment: CDR1 SGHRS and CDR2 YFSETQ. This CDR3 has 15 amino acids. This CDR3 is CASTLTSGSPNERFF. CDR3 DNA: TGCGCCAGCACCCTAACTAGCGGGAGTCCCAATGAGCGGTTCTTC.

The chain combines TRBV13 with TRBJ2-2; TRBD2 matches 10 bases. This CDR3 spans 16 amino acids. CDR1 PRHDT and CDR2 FYEKMQ come from the germline V gene (reference sequence). Unmatched junction bases numbered 15, after V lost 8 bases and J lost 9 bases. The CDR3 loop is CASAPIGTSAHWELFF. The CDR3 coding sequence is TGTGCCAGCGCCCCAATCGGGACTAGCGCACACTGGGAGCTGTTTTTT.

This clonotype turned up a few times. An end of the junction differs from the germline gene, which may be a read error. V gene TRBV19 combines with J gene TRBJ2-2; TRBD2 matches at 10 bases. Germline CDR1 LNHDA, CDR2 SQIVND (reference sequence). There are 16 residues in the CDR3. The DNA of the CDR3 is TGTGCCAGTAAGGGGCTAGCGGGAGAAAGTCCCGGGAAGCTGTTTTTT. Translation: CASKGLAGESPGKLFF. Full variable domain (remainder filled in from reference TRBV19 and TRBJ2-2): DGGITQSPKYLFRKEGQNVTLSCEQNLNHDAMYWYRQDPGQGLRLIYYSQIVNDFQKGDIAEGYSVSREKKESFPLTVTSAQKNPTAFYLCASKGLAGESPGKLFFGEGSRLTVL.

The sample holds many counts of this clonotype. The V gene is TRBV28, the J gene TRBJ2-1, with D perhaps TRBD2 (5 bases). There are 17 residues in the CDR3. The ends were cut back, 6 bases at V and 0 bases at J, with 18 bases in the middle. The germline CDR1 and CDR2 sequences are MDHEN and SYDVKM. As DNA, the CDR3 is TGTGCCAGCAGGCCACCACGAGGGTCGGGCTCCTACAATGAGCAGTTCTTC. Translating gives CASRPPRGSGSYNEQFF.

V usage is TRBV28 and J usage is TRBJ2-7, with a tentative D call TRBD2 (7 bases). The CDR3 has 16 residues. The ends were cut back, 6 bases at V and 2 bases at J, with 20 bases in the middle. From germline, CDR1 is MDHEN and CDR2 SYDVKM. DNA for the CDR3: TGTGCCAGCAGAGGGGGGGGGGCCGGGCCCGCCTACGAGCAGTACTTC. Translating it yields CASRGGGAGPAYEQYF.